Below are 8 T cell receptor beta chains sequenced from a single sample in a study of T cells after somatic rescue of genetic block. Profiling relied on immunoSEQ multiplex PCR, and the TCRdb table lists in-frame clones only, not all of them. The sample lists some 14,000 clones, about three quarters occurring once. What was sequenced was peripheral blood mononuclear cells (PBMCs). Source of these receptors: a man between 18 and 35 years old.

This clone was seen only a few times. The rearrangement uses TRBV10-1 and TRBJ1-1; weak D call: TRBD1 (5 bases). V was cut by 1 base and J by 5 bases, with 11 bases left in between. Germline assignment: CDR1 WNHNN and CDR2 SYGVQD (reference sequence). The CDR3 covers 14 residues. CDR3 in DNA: TGCGCCAGCAGTGAGTTTGGGGCTAGGACTGAAGCTTTCTTT. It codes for CASSEFGARTEAFF.

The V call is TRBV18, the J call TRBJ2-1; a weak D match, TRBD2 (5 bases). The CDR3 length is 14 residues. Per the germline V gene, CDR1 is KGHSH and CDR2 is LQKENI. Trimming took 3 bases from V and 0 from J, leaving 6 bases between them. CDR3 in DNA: TGTGCCAGCTCACCCGGGATCTCCTACAATGAGCAGTTCTTC. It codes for CASSPGISYNEQFF.

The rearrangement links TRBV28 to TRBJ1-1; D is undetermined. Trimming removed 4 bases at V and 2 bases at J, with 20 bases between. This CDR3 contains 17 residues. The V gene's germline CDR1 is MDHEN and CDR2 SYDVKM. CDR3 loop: CASSSFVLAGVNTEAFF. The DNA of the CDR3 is TGTGCCAGCAGTTCCTTTGTCTTGGCAGGCGTCAACACTGAAGCTTTCTTT. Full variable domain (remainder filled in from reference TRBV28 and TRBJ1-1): DVKVTQSSRYLVKRTGEKVFLECVQDMDHENMFWYRQDPGLGLRLIYFSYDVKMKEKGDIPEGYSVSREKKERFSLILESASTNQTSMYLCASSSFVLAGVNTEAFFGQGTRLTVV.

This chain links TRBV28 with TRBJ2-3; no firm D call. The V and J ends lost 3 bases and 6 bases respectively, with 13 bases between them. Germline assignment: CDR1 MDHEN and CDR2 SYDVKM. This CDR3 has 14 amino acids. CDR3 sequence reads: CASSFLPFSDTQYF. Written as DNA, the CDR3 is TGTGCCAGCAGTTTCTTGCCCTTCAGCGATACGCAGTATTTT. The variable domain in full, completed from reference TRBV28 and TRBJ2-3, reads DVKVTQSSRYLVKRTGEKVFLECVQDMDHENMFWYRQDPGLGLRLIYFSYDVKMKEKGDIPEGYSVSREKKERFSLILESASTNQTSMYLCASSFLPFSDTQYFGPGTRLTVL.

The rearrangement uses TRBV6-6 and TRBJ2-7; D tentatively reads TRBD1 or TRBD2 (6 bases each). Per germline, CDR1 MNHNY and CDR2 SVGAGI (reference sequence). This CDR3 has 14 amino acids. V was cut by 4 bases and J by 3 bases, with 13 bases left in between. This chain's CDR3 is CASSLARGDYEQYF. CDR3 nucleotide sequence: TGTGCCAGCAGTTTGGCGAGGGGGGACTACGAGCAGTACTTC.

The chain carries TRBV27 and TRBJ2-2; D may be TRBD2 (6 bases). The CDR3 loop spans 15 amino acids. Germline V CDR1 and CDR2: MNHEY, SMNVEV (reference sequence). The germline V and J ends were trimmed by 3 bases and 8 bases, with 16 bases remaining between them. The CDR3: CASSLRGGLAGELFF. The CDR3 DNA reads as TGTGCCAGCAGTTTGAGGGGAGGTTTAGCGGGGGAGCTGTTTTTT.

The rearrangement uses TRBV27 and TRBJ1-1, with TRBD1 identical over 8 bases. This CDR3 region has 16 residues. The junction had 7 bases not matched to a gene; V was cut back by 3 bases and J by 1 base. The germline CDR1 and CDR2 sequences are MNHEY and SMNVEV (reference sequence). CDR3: CASSLEPGTGNTEAFF. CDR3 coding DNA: TGTGCCAGCAGTTTGGAGCCCGGGACAGGGAACACTGAAGCTTTCTTT.

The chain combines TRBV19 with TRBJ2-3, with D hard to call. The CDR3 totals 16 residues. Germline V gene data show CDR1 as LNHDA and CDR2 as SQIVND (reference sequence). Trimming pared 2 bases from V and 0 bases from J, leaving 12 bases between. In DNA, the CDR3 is TGTGCCAGTAGTATAAGGGCAGTGTCTAGCACAGATACGCAGTATTTT. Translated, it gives CASSIRAVSSTDTQYF.